This is a list of T cell receptor beta chains from one sample in a study of cytomegalovirus exposure and HLA in healthy donors. The protocol was immunoSEQ multiplex PCR, while the TCRdb copy is restricted to in-frame clones and leaves out a portion. The sample consists of 110,000 or so clones, 60% to 80% of them appearing once. The sequencing sample was made of PBMCs. The receptors were sampled from a woman in her 30s in good health and CMV-seropositive. Each CDR3 is given with its conserved first and last residue. The D gene is left open where the match is weak. Size is stated for part of the rows, as once, few or many counts, or as a class when the clone is expanded.

V: TRBV19; J: TRBJ1-3; size: .; D: .; CDR3: CASSETGSSGNTIYF; DNA: TGTGCCAGTAGTGAAACAGGGAGCTCTGGAAACACCATATATTTT
V: TRBV10-3; J: TRBJ1-4; size: .; D: .; CDR3: CAISSPAYGDEKLFF; DNA: TGTGCCATCAGTTCCCCGGCATACGGGGATGAAAAACTGTTTTTT
V: TRBV2; J: TRBJ2-7; size: once; D: .; CDR3: CASTAGQLASYEQYF; DNA: TGTGCCAGCACCGCGGGACAGCTAGCCTCCTACGAGCAGTACTTC
V: TRBV11-3; J: TRBJ2-3; size: .; D: .; CDR3: CASSPGKLGHTDTQYF; DNA: TGTGCCAGCAGCCCGGGGAAGCTGGGACACACAGATACGCAGTATTTT
V: TRBV19; J: TRBJ2-4; size: .; D: .; CDR3: CASSKAGGPAKNIQYF; DNA: TGTGCCAGCTCAAAAGCTGGGGGCCCGGCCAAAAACATTCAGTACTTC
V: TRBV11-1; J: TRBJ2-1; size: .; D: TRBD1; CDR3: CASSEATGAGNEQFF; DNA: TGTGCCAGCAGCGAGGCAACAGGGGCTGGGAATGAGCAGTTCTTC
V: TRBV30; J: TRBJ2-3; size: once; D: TRBD2; CDR3: CAWGPLAGAGDTQYF; DNA: TGTGCCTGGGGGCCACTAGCGGGGGCTGGAGATACGCAGTATTTT
V: TRBV7-2; J: TRBJ2-3; size: .; D: .; CDR3: CASSPRDTYTDTQYF; DNA: TGTGCCAGCAGCCCGAGGGACACCTACACAGATACGCAGTATTTT
V: TRBV4-1; J: TRBJ2-7; size: .; D: TRBD2; CDR3: CASSQTRTSSEQYF; DNA: TGCGCCAGCAGCCAGACAAGGACTAGCAGCGAGCAGTACTTC
V: TRBV30; J: TRBJ2-5; size: .; D: TRBD2; CDR3: CAWSVLAGGRETQYF; DNA: TGTGCCTGGAGTGTTCTTGCGGGGGGGCGTGAGACCCAGTACTTC
V: TRBV7-6; J: TRBJ1-4; size: .; D: .; CDR3: CASSLLNEGMDEKLFF; DNA: TGTGCCAGCAGCTTACTCAACGAGGGAATGGATGAAAAACTGTTTTTT
V: TRBV29-1; J: TRBJ2-3; size: .; D: TRBD1; CDR3: CSAGTGGSDTQYF; DNA: TGCAGCGCCGGGACAGGGGGCTCAGATACGCAGTATTTT
V: TRBV10-3; J: TRBJ2-7; size: .; D: TRBD2; CDR3: CAIRSGGRSDEQYF; DNA: TGTGCCATCAGGTCTGGCGGGAGATCTGACGAGCAGTACTTC
V: TRBV10-3; J: TRBJ1-2; size: .; D: TRBD1; CDR3: CAISGSGGIYGYTF; DNA: TGTGCCATCAGTGGTTCAGGGGGAATCTATGGCTACACCTTC
V: TRBV25-1; J: TRBJ2-7; size: .; D: .; CDR3: CASSPTGTYEQYF; DNA: TGTGCCAGCAGTCCGACAGGAACCTACGAGCAGTACTTC